Described below is a single TCR beta chain sequence and its context. The specificity of this receptor is unknown. No base quality values were provided; no much bigger clone lies one nucleotide off. The CDR3 regions of human TCRbeta chains were subjected to immunosequencing. The study's processing was this. Repertoire TCRs were checked for matches against a reference library of SARS-CoV-2-specific TCRs that had been generated using the MIRA antigen-specificity platform. Breadth was defined as the fraction of unique TCRs that were SARS-CoV-2-associated. Depth was defined as the fraction of total T cells that were SARS-CoV-2-associated. Using the MIRA data, every spike-specific TCR was mapped to the spike region that the TCR reacted to and assigned to either a CD4 or a CD8 class. Log10-transformed breadth and depth values were compared by one-way ANOVA with Sidak's multiple comparisons tests. TCRdb obtained this table from immuneACCESS and retained in-frame rearrangements with V and J assigned. These tables miss some clones; where compared with another copy, unresolved V genes account for less than half of the shortfall, and the remainder is unexplained. That table is the source of V, J and clone size, and D and trimming were worked out from the DNA. The sample yields approximately 82,000 clones; about 85% were counted once. Clones ranked in the top ten supply less than 15% of the sample.

This entry is derived from a study of T cell responses to AZD1222 COVID-19 vaccine (dated by TCRdb to the early 2020s). About the investigation overall: Because spike-specific TCR depth and breadth did not differ between the two schedules, AZD1222 recipients who got a second dose at roughly 4 weeks were pooled with those who got a second dose at roughly 12 weeks. TCR sequencing was performed for 230 to 250 trial participants, of whom about 210 were given two doses of AZD1222 and 26 were given two doses of MenACWY control vaccine. Trial participants were enrolled into age subgroups of 18-55, 56-69 and 70-plus years, which contained about 160, 30 and 59 TCR-sequenced participants, respectively.

Results and caveats for the whole study, not just this receptor: No day 14 peak-response samples were available, so repertoires were characterized only after the peak T cell response. After two AZD1222 doses, both the breadth and the depth of spike-specific TCRs were significantly higher than at day 0 and than in MenACWY recipients. Epitopes outside the regions mutated in the B.1.351 and B.1.1.7 variants were reportedly recognized by nearly half of the unique spike-specific TCRs. The 56-69-year group was small, and its depth increase did not reach significance, likely because of low power. Only 5 to 7 AZD1222 recipients were SARS-CoV-2 seropositive at baseline, limiting conclusions about previously exposed vaccinees. Participants were mostly white British, with more females than males. The authors suggested clonal diversity may have been underestimated. Vaccine-associated CD4 TCRs spanned the whole spike protein, with dominant responses in regions 160-218 and 743-854.

From cysteine to phenylalanine, the CDR3 is 15 amino acids long. Only CDR3 DNA remains: 45 bases, in frame from the first base. CDR1 and CDR2 are read off the germline V gene as SGHTA and FQGTGA. A distance of 9 bases separates the germline ends of V and J, which lose 2 bases and 1 base respectively. In the paper's terms, the time point label means: baseline before first vaccination. Vaccinee samples came from UK trials COV001 and COV002, including a single-blind randomized controlled phase 2/3 trial of AZD1222 (ChAdOx1 nCoV-19) in healthy adults. For TCRbeta chain sequencing, PBMC samples were collected from trial participants at day 0 and at day 28 after the second dose.

The V and J genes are TRBV7-3 and TRBJ1-3, with no D gene named confidently. The source is an adult in good health. The sequencing used peripheral blood, collected on day 0 of AZD1222 vaccination. The CDR3 is CASSLYPGSGNTIYF. The sequence in DNA is TGTGCCAGCAGCTTATACCCGGGATCTGGAAACACCATATATTTT.